Listed below are T cell receptor beta chains from one sample, sequenced in a study of cytomegalovirus exposure and HLA in healthy donors. This table comes from immunoSEQ multiplex PCR, and its TCRdb copy is limited to in-frame clones, with some not included. The sample holds 150,000 to 200,000 clones, roughly four fifths seen once. Specimen: PBMCs. All receptors derive from a woman aged 30 to 39 in good health and CMV-seropositive. Each CDR3 is given with its conserved first and last residue. The D gene is left open where the match is weak. A clone size is listed for some rows: how often the clone was seen (once, few, many), or a class if it is expanded.

>once|TRBD2|TRBJ2-1|TRBV29-1
TGCAGCGCACGAGGGACTAGCGGACTCAATGAGCAGTTCTTC
CSARGTSGLNEQFF
>-|-|TRBJ2-7|TRBV12-5
TGTGCTAGTGGTTTGCCACTATCGTCTAGCGAGCAGTACTTC
CASGLPLSSSEQYF
>-|-|TRBJ1-1|TRBV5-6
TGTGCCAGCAGCTTGGCGGGATTCACTGAAGCTTTCTTT
CASSLAGFTEAFF
>-|TRBD1|TRBJ1-2|TRBV12-5
TGTGCTAGTGGTAACGACAGGGGTGGCTACACCTTC
CASGNDRGGYTF
>-|TRBD2|TRBJ2-5|TRBV6-1
TGTGCCAGCAGGGGGGGGGTGGGAGTAGAGACCCAGTACTTC
CASRGGVGVETQYF
>once|-|TRBJ2-6|TRBV9
TGTGCCAGCAGCGTAGTCCCGATTGAGACAGCAGCCTCTGGGGCCAACGTCCTGACTTTC
CASSVVPIETAASGANVLTF
>-|-|TRBJ2-2|TRBV9
TGTGCCAGCAGCGTAGTCTCTACCGGGGAGCTGTTTTTT
CASSVVSTGELFF
>-|TRBD1|TRBJ2-5|TRBV28
TGTGCCAGCAGTTTAGCCGGGACAGCTATTCAAGAGACCCAGTACTTC
CASSLAGTAIQETQYF
>-|-|TRBJ1-3|TRBV13
TGTGCCAGCAGCTTCGGTACCGGGAGAGGGGCGCCTCGAAACACCATATATTTT
CASSFGTGRGAPRNTIYF
>-|-|TRBJ1-2|TRBV4-3
TGCGCCAGCAGCCAAGCCTTGGGCAGGGGTCATGGCTACACCTTC
CASSQALGRGHGYTF
>-|-|TRBJ2-5|TRBV2
TGTGCCAGCAGTGAAGCCCGGGGGAACCAAGAGACCCAGTACTTC
CASSEARGNQETQYF
>-|TRBD1|TRBJ2-7|TRBV5-5
TGTGCCAGCAGCTTGGTGTTCGGACAGGGGGTGTACGAGCAGTACTTC
CASSLVFGQGVYEQYF
>-|-|TRBJ2-7|TRBV18
TGTGCCAGCTCACCAAGACTCGACGAGCAGTACTTC
CASSPRLDEQYF
>-|-|TRBJ1-2|TRBV9
TGTGCCAGCAGCGTAGTAACCGGTGGAGGCTATGGCTACACCTTC
CASSVVTGGGYGYTF
>-|-|TRBJ1-5|TRBV7-2
TGTGCCAGCAGCCCCGGGGGGGGGTCCGATCAGCCCCAGCATTTT
CASSPGGGSDQPQHF
>-|TRBD1|TRBJ1-2|TRBV7-9
TGTGCCAGCAGGGAAGGACAGGGCTACTATGGCTACACCTTC
CASREGQGYYGYTF
>-|TRBD1|TRBJ2-7|TRBV4-3
TGCGCCAGCAGCCAGGGACAGTCGAGCTCCTACGAGCAGTACTTC
CASSQGQSSSYEQYF
>-|-|TRBJ2-7|TRBV5-4
TGTGCCAGCAGCTTGGCCGCGGGCCTATCCTACGAGCAGTACTTC
CASSLAAGLSYEQYF
>few|-|TRBJ2-1|TRBV14
TGTGCCAGCAGTACCGACTACAAATACAATGAGCAGTTCTTC
CASSTDYKYNEQFF
>-|-|TRBJ1-1|TRBV10-3
TGTGCCATCAGTGAGTCGAATGGGCTACGGACTGAAGCTTTCTTT
CAISESNGLRTEAFF
>-|TRBD1|TRBJ1-4|TRBV5-1
TGCGCCAGCAGCTTGGGGACAGGGGATGAAAAACTGTTTTTT
CASSLGTGDEKLFF
>few|-|TRBJ1-1|TRBV5-1
TGCGCCAGCACCCCCTTACTTGGACAGAACACTGAAGCTTTCTTT
CASTPLLGQNTEAFF
>-|TRBD2|TRBJ2-5|TRBV5-1
TGCGCCAGCAGTATAGCGGGGGGGCCGCCCCAAGAGACCCAGTACTTC
CASSIAGGPPQETQYF
>-|-|TRBJ2-1|TRBV7-9
TGTGCCAGCAGCTTGTACGGGGATGAGCAGTTCTTC
CASSLYGDEQFF
>-|TRBD2|TRBJ2-5|TRBV7-2
TGTGCCAGCAGCCAAGGGGCGGGAGGCCCCGAGACCCAGTACTTC
CASSQGAGGPETQYF
>-|TRBD1|TRBJ1-1|TRBV7-7
TGTGCCAGCAGCTCCAGGGGGGAGAACACTGAAGCTTTCTTT
CASSSRGENTEAFF
>-|-|TRBJ1-5|TRBV5-1
TGCGCCAGCAGAGAGGGGGTTTCGAACCTCAATCAGCCCCAGCATTTT
CASREGVSNLNQPQHF
>-|-|TRBJ2-3|TRBV7-9
TGTGCCAGCAGTTATAGGATTGGGGCGCGTGCAGATACGCAGTATTTT
CASSYRIGARADTQYF
>few|-|TRBJ2-3|TRBV7-9
TGTGCCAGCAGCCGCTGGCAAGAGGTTCCAGATACGCAGTATTTT
CASSRWQEVPDTQYF
>few|-|TRBJ2-1|TRBV7-8
TGTGCCAGCAGCCAAGGAGGGGATGAGCAGTTCTTC
CASSQGGDEQFF
>few|TRBD2|TRBJ2-7|TRBV7-8
TGTGCCAGCAGCCCCTACCGACTAGCGGGGGGCTACGAGCAGTACTTC
CASSPYRLAGGYEQYF
>-|-|TRBJ2-5|TRBV4-3
TGCGCCAGCAGCCAAGGCAATTCCCCAAACGGTGAAGAGACCCAGTACTTC
CASSQGNSPNGEETQYF
>-|-|TRBJ2-7|TRBV19
TGTGCCAGTAGTATAAATAGCGGACCCTACGAGCAGTACTTC
CASSINSGPYEQYF
>-|-|TRBJ1-1|TRBV9
TGTGCCAGCAGCGTAGCAGGGAAGGCAGGAACTGAAGCTTTCTTT
CASSVAGKAGTEAFF
>-|TRBD1|TRBJ1-2|TRBV19
TGTGCCAGTAGCGGACAGGGAATGGGCTATGGCTACACCTTC
CASSGQGMGYGYTF
>-|TRBD1|TRBJ1-5|TRBV6-1
TGTGCCAGCAGCTCTAACCGGGACAGTAATCAGCCCCAGCATTTT
CASSSNRDSNQPQHF
>-|TRBD1|TRBJ2-7|TRBV6-5
TGTGCCAGCAAAATGGGACAGGGGCCTACCTACGAGCAGTACTTC
CASKMGQGPTYEQYF
>-|-|TRBJ2-2|TRBV27
TGTGCCAGCAGTTTATCGCGCACCGGGGAGCTGTTTTTT
CASSLSRTGELFF
>-|-|TRBJ1-1|TRBV7-8
TGTGCCAGCAGCCCGCACAGTGTTTCACTCACTGAAGCTTTCTTT
CASSPHSVSLTEAFF
>-|TRBD1|TRBJ2-2|TRBV5-1
TGCGCCAGCAGTTTAGGGGGCGCCGGCAAATACACCGGGGAGCTGTTTTTT
CASSLGGAGKYTGELFF
>few|TRBD2|TRBJ2-7|TRBV6-5
TGTGCCAGCAGCGCACCGGGACTAACTAACTACGAGCAGTACTTC
CASSAPGLTNYEQYF
>-|-|TRBJ2-3|TRBV9
TGTGCCAGCAGCGTAGCCCACGGGATTAGCACAGATACGCAGTATTTT
CASSVAHGISTDTQYF
>-|-|TRBJ2-5|TRBV20-1
TGCAGTGCTATTCCCTCCTGGTACTTC
CSAIPSWYF
>-|TRBD1|TRBJ2-4|TRBV6-5
TGTGCCAGCAGTTTGCACAGGGGAAACATTCAGTACTTC
CASSLHRGNIQYF
>few|-|TRBJ2-7|TRBV18
TGTGCCAGCTCACCTGGGGCCAGTACCTACGAGCAGTACTTC
CASSPGASTYEQYF
>once|-|TRBJ1-5|TRBV5-1
TGCGCCAGCAGCTTGGTTGGGAGTAGCAATCAGCCCCAGCATTTT
CASSLVGSSNQPQHF
>once|TRBD1|TRBJ2-7|TRBV29-1
TGCAGCGTCACGACAGGGGGGTTGTCCTACGAGCAGTACTTC
CSVTTGGLSYEQYF
>-|TRBD1|TRBJ1-4|TRBV7-9
TGTTCCAGCAGCTCGGGACAGTATGAAAAACTGTTTTTT
CSSSSGQYEKLFF
>-|-|TRBJ2-5|TRBV5-8
TGTGCCAGCAGCCGTCCAGGGCTGCAGTACTTC
CASSRPGLQYF
>once|-|TRBJ2-7|TRBV5-6
TGTGCCAGCAGCTTGCGGGCAGAAACGGGGGAACGGACCCCCTACGAGCAGTACTTC
CASSLRAETGERTPYEQYF
>-|TRBD2|TRBJ2-1|TRBV19
TGTGCCAGTAGTATACAAGGCCGTCTACTAGCGGGAATCTATGAGCAGTTCTTC
CASSIQGRLLAGIYEQFF
>-|TRBD2|TRBJ2-1|TRBV30
TGTGCGCTTCCTACGGGTCTAGCGGGAGCCTATGAGCAGTTCTTC
CALPTGLAGAYEQFF
>-|-|TRBJ1-1|TRBV10-1
TGCGCCAGCAGTGAGGTCGAGGGGGTCACTGAAGCTTTCTTT
CASSEVEGVTEAFF
>-|-|TRBJ1-3|TRBV6-5
TGTGCCAGCAGGGCTGGGACACCCGACACCATATATTTT
CASRAGTPDTIYF
>-|TRBD2|TRBJ2-7|TRBV5-8
TGTGCCAGCAGCACCGGGACTAGCGGGGGCCTATACGAGCAGTACTTC
CASSTGTSGGLYEQYF
>-|TRBD1|TRBJ1-2|TRBV29-1
TGCAGCGTTGAAGCAGGGGGTGGATATGGCTACACCTTC
CSVEAGGGYGYTF
>-|TRBD1|TRBJ1-1|TRBV29-1
TGCAGCGTTGATGGCAGGGGGAGTTCTGAAGCTTTCTTT
CSVDGRGSSEAFF
>-|-|TRBJ1-3|TRBV19
TGTGCCAGTTCACAGGTCGACTCTGGAAACACCATATATTTT
CASSQVDSGNTIYF
>-|-|TRBJ1-1|TRBV9
TGTGCCAGCAGCGTAGGTATGGCCATGAACACTGAAGCTTTCTTT
CASSVGMAMNTEAFF
>-|TRBD1|TRBJ1-1|TRBV2
TGTGCCAGCAGCCGAGGGACAGGGGGATGGATGAACACTGAAGCTTTCTTT
CASSRGTGGWMNTEAFF